The rows below give T cell receptor beta chains drawn from one sample of a study of breast tumors, draining lymph nodes, adjacent tissues. TCRdb re-analysed the multiplex PCR reads in MiXCR, keeping a single row per CDR3 protein. Of approximately 47,000 distinct CDR3 sequences listed, approximately 22% were seen once; the top ten hold approximately 8.1%. The sample taken for sequencing was breast tumor tissue. These receptors all come from a female donor with breast cancer. Some clones in this sample may be carry-over from other donors' samples. Each CDR3 is given with its conserved first and last residue. D genes are given only for firm matches. Clone size is not always given. Where it is, it says once, few, many or a class for expanded clones.

V gene	clone size	J gene	D gene	CDR3 protein	CDR3 DNA
TRBV2	many	TRBJ2-7	.	CASSETPGQYEQYF	TGTGCCAGCAGCGAAACGCCCGGACAATACGAGCAGTACTTC
TRBV6-2/TRBV6-3	.	TRBJ1-2	TRBD1	CASRASGQAGYTF	TGTGCCAGCAGAGCTTCGGGACAGGCGGGCTACACCTTC
TRBV12-3/TRBV12-4	many	TRBJ2-1	TRBD2	CASSLRLATNNEQFF	TGTGCCAGCAGTCTCAGACTAGCGACAAACAATGAGCAGTTCTTC
TRBV7-2	few	TRBJ2-1	TRBD2	CASRSSGGTYNEQFF	TGTGCCAGCAGGAGTAGCGGGGGGACCTACAATGAGCAGTTCTTC
TRBV2	many	TRBJ2-7	TRBD1	CASRGDRGVQYF	TGTGCCAGCAGGGGGGACAGGGGTGTGCAGTACTTC
TRBV20-1	many	TRBJ2-7	TRBD2	CSARDSGTSGGYEQYF	TGCAGTGCTAGAGATTCCGGGACTAGCGGGGGGTACGAGCAGTACTTC
TRBV5-1	many	TRBJ2-1	.	CASSLGTLYNEQFF	TGCGCCAGCAGCTTGGGGACTCTTTACAATGAGCAGTTCTTC
TRBV12-3/TRBV12-4	many	TRBJ1-2	.	CASRSRGWGYTF	TGTGCCAGCAGATCCAGGGGATGGGGCTACACCTTC
TRBV7-8	many	TRBJ1-2	.	CASSPEQAPNYGYTF	TGTGCCAGCAGCCCAGAACAGGCTCCTAACTATGGCTACACCTTC
TRBV5-1	.	TRBJ2-3	.	CASKSPSTDTQYF	TGCGCCAGCAAATCGCCTAGCACAGATACGCAGTATTTT
TRBV20-1	many	TRBJ2-7	.	CSARAGGAYEQYF	TGCAGTGCACGGGCTGGGGGGGCTTACGAGCAGTACTTC
TRBV3-1	few	TRBJ2-5	TRBD2	CASSQAGTSEETQYF	TGTGCCAGCAGCCAAGCCGGGACTAGCGAAGAGACCCAGTACTTC
TRBV27	.	TRBJ2-1	TRBD1	CASSVDRAPYNEQFF	TGTGCCAGCAGTGTCGACAGGGCCCCCTACAATGAGCAGTTCTTC
TRBV5-5	.	TRBJ2-7	TRBD2	CASSLGAGVNEQYF	TGTGCCAGCAGCTTGGGGGCGGGAGTGAACGAGCAGTACTTC
TRBV5-4	many	TRBJ2-2	.	CASSSGSRFTGELFF	TGTGCCAGCAGCTCCGGGAGTAGATTCACCGGGGAGCTGTTTTTT
TRBV19	.	TRBJ1-4	.	CASSSREVVGEKLFF	TGTGCCAGTAGTTCCAGGGAGGTAGTTGGAGAAAAACTGTTTTTT
TRBV9	many	TRBJ1-2	.	CASSVGTGNGDYGYTF	TGTGCCAGCAGCGTGGGGACGGGAAATGGCGACTATGGCTACACCTTC
TRBV28	many	TRBJ2-7	TRBD1	CASSPSIRQGKWGYEQYF	TGTGCCAGCAGTCCATCAATTAGACAGGGCAAGTGGGGCTACGAGCAGTACTTC
TRBV7-9	.	TRBJ2-5	TRBD2	CASSRQGTSLEGYF	TGTGCCAGCAGCCGACAAGGGACTAGCCTTGAGGGGTACTTC
TRBV7-2	.	TRBJ1-2	TRBD1	CASSLDRGGYGYTF	TGTGCCAGCAGCTTGGACAGGGGAGGCTATGGCTACACCTTC
TRBV6-6	many	TRBJ1-2	TRBD1	CASSYSKEGAFQGYTF	TGTGCCAGCAGTTACTCGAAGGAGGGGGCGTTTCAGGGCTACACCTTC
TRBV20-1	many	TRBJ2-7	.	CSARGPTVYEQYF	TGCAGTGCTAGAGGCCCAACCGTCTACGAGCAGTACTTC
TRBV10-3	many	TRBJ2-3	TRBD1	CAIRDRGSTDTQYF	TGTGCCATCAGGGACAGGGGGAGCACAGATACGCAGTATTTT
TRBV12-5	.	TRBJ1-2	.	CASGLSLGAGYTF	TGTGCTAGTGGTTTGTCTCTGGGTGCCGGCTACACCTTC
TRBV12-3/TRBV12-4	many	TRBJ1-2	TRBD1	CASSSTGGGDGYTF	TGTGCCAGCAGCTCCACAGGGGGCGGTGATGGCTACACCTTC
TRBV10-3	.	TRBJ1-1	TRBD1	CAIRDRDEAFF	TGTGCCATCAGGGACAGGGACGAAGCTTTCTTT
TRBV6-6	many	TRBJ2-1	TRBD1	CASSIGGPYNEQFF	TGTGCCAGCAGTATAGGGGGCCCCTACAATGAGCAGTTCTTC
TRBV7-9	many	TRBJ1-2	TRBD1	CASSPLQGARGYTF	TGTGCCAGCAGCCCATTACAGGGGGCGCGTGGCTACACCTTC
TRBV27	many	TRBJ2-1	.	CASRPDSYNEQFF	TGTGCCAGCAGACCGGACAGCTACAATGAGCAGTTCTTC
TRBV7-9	many	TRBJ2-7	TRBD2	CASSLASGGAEEQYF	TGTGCCAGCAGCTTGGCTAGCGGGGGGGCGGAGGAGCAGTACTTC
TRBV27	many	TRBJ1-6	.	CASSFSPYGVGSPLHF	TGTGCCAGCAGTTTCTCCCCCTATGGGGTTGGGTCACCCCTCCACTTT
TRBV10-3	many	TRBJ1-4	.	CAISEGSVGGNEKLFF	TGTGCCATCAGTGAGGGCTCAGTCGGTGGGAATGAAAAACTGTTTTTT
TRBV7-3	.	TRBJ2-1	.	CASSLRRIGSYNEQFF	TGTGCCAGCAGCTTAAGGAGGATCGGGTCCTACAATGAGCAGTTCTTC
TRBV6-1	many	TRBJ1-2	.	CASSEGTLGYTF	TGTGCCAGCAGTGAAGGGACGCTGGGCTACACCTTC
TRBV3-1	many	TRBJ1-3	.	CASSFLGGISGNTIYF	TGTGCCAGCAGCTTCCTGGGCGGAATCTCTGGAAACACCATATATTTT
TRBV7-6	many	TRBJ2-5	.	CASSYPWGWGTQYF	TGTGCCAGCAGCTACCCCTGGGGCTGGGGGACCCAGTACTTC
TRBV20-1	many	TRBJ1-2	TRBD1	CSAPMGQGGYGYTF	TGCAGTGCTCCGATGGGACAGGGTGGATATGGCTACACCTTC
TRBV7-9	many	TRBJ2-3	TRBD1	CASSLLGQDTDTQYF	TGTGCCAGCAGCTTACTGGGACAGGACACAGATACGCAGTATTTT
TRBV5-6	.	TRBJ2-5	.	CASSLAGGREETQYF	TGTGCCAGCAGCTTGGCCGGGGGGCGGGAGGAGACCCAGTACTTC
TRBV7-2	.	TRBJ2-4	TRBD2	CASSSGLAGVQYF	TGTGCCAGCAGCTCGGGACTAGCGGGGGTTCAGTACTTC
TRBV6-4	few	TRBJ1-1	.	CASSDSGWGTEAFF	TGTGCCAGCAGTGACTCAGGGTGGGGGACTGAAGCTTTCTTT
TRBV7-2	.	TRBJ2-5	.	CASSLPPMAGYQETQYF	TGTGCCAGCAGCCTCCCCCCTATGGCGGGGTACCAAGAGACCCAGTACTTC
TRBV3-1	few	TRBJ2-1	TRBD1	CASSLGQGEWSEQFF	TGTGCCAGCAGCCTGGGACAGGGGGAGTGGAGTGAGCAGTTCTTC
TRBV13	many	TRBJ2-3	.	CASSLGQQGTDTQYF	TGTGCCAGCAGCTTAGGCCAGCAGGGCACAGATACGCAGTATTTT
TRBV2	.	TRBJ1-1	.	CASKWETGNTEAFF	TGTGCCAGCAAGTGGGAGACAGGGAACACTGAAGCTTTCTTT